The sequence of this T cell receptor beta chain was determined in a study of cytomegalovirus exposure and HLA in healthy donors. Overall study context: As an earlier analysis found, about 190 million T cells yielded around 110 million unique TCR beta sequences. Unique TCRs from HLA-typed donors, 70 million to 100 million of them, were held in an early data release.

Germline CDR1 LNHDA, CDR2 SQIVND (reference sequence). V shed 1 base, J shed 2 bases, and the junction held 2 bases outside the gene matches. The CDR3 spans 14 residues. Whole-study results and caveats: Prior analysis indicated that the majority of TCR beta V segments exhibited productivity approximately 87% or approximately 30% of the time.

Concerning this clone itself: Its target is not known.

Primers: 60 Vbeta forward and 13 Jbeta reverse. Sequencing was performed with immunoSEQ multiplex PCR; in TCRdb, only in-frame clones are kept and a portion is missing. The sample consists of 150,000 to 200,000 clones, less than 85% of them appearing once. The sequencing input was PBMCs. This TCR derives from a girl aged 10 to 17 in good health and CMV-seropositive. This chain uses TRBV19 with TRBJ2-7, with 7 nucleotides matching TRBD2. In nucleotides, the CDR3 is TGTGCCAGTAGTATAGCGGGGGGTACCTACGAGCAGTACTTC. Encoded protein: CASSIAGGTYEQYF. The whole variable domain, filled in from reference TRBV19 and TRBJ2-7, reads DGGITQSPKYLFRKEGQNVTLSCEQNLNHDAMYWYRQDPGQGLRLIYYSQIVNDFQKGDIAEGYSVSREKKESFPLTVTSAQKNPTAFYLCASSIAGGTYEQYFGPGTRLTVT.